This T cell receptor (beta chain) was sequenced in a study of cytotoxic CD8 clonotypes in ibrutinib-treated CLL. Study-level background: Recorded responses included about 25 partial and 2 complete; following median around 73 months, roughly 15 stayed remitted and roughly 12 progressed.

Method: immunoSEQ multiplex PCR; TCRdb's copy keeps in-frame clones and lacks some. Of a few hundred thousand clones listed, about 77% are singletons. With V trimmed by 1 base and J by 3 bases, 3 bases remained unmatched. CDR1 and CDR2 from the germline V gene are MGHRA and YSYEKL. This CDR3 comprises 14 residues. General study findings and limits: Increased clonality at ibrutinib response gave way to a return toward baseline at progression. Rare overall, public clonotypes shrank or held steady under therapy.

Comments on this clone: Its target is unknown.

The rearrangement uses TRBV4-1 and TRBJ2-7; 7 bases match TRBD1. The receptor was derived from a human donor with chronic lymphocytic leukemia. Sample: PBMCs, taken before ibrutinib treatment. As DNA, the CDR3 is TGCGCCAGCAGCCAAGGACGGACAGGCTACGAGCAGTACTTC. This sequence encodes CASSQGRTGYEQYF.